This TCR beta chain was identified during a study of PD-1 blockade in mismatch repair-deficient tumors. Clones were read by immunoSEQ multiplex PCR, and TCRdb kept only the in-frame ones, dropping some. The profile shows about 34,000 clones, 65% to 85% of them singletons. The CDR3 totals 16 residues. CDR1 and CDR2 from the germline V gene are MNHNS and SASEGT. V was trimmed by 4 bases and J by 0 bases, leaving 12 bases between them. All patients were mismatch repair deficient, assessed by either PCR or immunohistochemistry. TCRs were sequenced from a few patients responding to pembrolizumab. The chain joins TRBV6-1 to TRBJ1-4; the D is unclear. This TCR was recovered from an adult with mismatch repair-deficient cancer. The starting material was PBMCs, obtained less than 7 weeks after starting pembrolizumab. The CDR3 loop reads CASSAVSLATNEKLFF. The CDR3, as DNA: TGTGCCAGCAGTGCCGTCTCATTAGCAACTAATGAAAAACTGTTTTTT.